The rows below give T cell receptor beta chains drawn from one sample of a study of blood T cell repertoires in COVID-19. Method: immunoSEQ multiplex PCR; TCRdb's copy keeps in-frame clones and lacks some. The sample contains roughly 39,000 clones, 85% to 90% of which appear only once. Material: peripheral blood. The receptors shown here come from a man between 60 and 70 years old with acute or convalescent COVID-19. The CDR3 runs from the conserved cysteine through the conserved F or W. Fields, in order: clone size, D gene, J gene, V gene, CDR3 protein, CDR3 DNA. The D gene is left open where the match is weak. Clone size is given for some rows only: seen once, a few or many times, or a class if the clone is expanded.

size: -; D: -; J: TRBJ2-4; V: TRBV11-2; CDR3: CASSLDQGGDLAKNIQYF; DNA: TGTGCCAGCAGCTTAGATCAAGGGGGGGACCTAGCCAAAAACATTCAGTACTTC
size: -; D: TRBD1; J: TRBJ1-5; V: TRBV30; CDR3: CAWSGGQGGYQPQHF; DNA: TGTGCCTGGAGCGGGGGACAGGGAGGATATCAGCCCCAGCATTTT
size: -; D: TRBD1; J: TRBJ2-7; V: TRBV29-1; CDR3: CSVARTGGHEQYF; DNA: TGCAGCGTTGCGCGGACAGGGGGCCACGAGCAGTACTTC
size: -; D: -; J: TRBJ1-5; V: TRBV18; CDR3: CASSPPGAQPQHF; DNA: TGTGCCAGCTCACCACCAGGGGCTCAGCCCCAGCATTTT
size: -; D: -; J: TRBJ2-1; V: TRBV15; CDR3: CATSRDPLNEQFF; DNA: TGTGCCACCAGCAGAGATCCCCTCAATGAGCAGTTCTTC
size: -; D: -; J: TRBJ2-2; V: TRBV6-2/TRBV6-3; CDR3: CASSYSSRTANTGELFF; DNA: TGTGCCAGCAGTTACTCGAGCCGCACGGCGAACACCGGGGAGCTGTTTTTT
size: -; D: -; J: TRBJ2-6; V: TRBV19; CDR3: CASSLMSSGANVLTF; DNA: TGTGCCAGTAGTCTTATGAGTTCAGGGGCCAACGTCCTGACTTTC
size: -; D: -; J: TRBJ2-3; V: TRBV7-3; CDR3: CASSLMAARTDTQYF; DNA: TGTGCCAGCAGCTTAATGGCGGCAAGGACAGATACGCAGTATTTT
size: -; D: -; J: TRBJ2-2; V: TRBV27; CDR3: CASSPTTGTYTGELFF; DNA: TGTGCCAGCAGCCCTACTACCGGGACTTACACCGGGGAGCTGTTTTTT
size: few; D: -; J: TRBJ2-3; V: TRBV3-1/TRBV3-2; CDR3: CASSPPLGGGTDTQYF; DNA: TGTGCCAGCAGCCCCCCATTGGGGGGAGGCACAGATACGCAGTATTTT
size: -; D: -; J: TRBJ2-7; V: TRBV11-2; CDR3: CASTLTSGQYF; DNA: TGTGCCAGCACCCTAACCTCGGGGCAGTACTTC
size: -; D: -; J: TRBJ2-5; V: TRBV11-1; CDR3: CASSLVLLQETQYF; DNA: TGTGCCAGCAGCTTAGTTCTCCTACAAGAGACCCAGTACTTC
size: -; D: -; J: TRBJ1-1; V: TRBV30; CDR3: CAWSTLGWSEAFF; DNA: TGTGCCTGGAGTACCCTAGGTTGGTCTGAAGCTTTCTTT
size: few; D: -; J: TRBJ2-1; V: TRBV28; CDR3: CASSIGGDIYSPYNEQFF; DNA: TGTGCCAGCAGCATAGGGGGGGACATTTATAGTCCCTACAATGAGCAGTTCTTC
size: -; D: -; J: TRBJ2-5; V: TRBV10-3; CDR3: CAISTGEEETQYF; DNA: TGTGCCATCAGTACAGGGGAGGAAGAGACCCAGTACTTC
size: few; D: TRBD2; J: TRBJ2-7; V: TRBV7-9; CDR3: CASSLGTSGSEQYF; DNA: TGTGCCAGCAGCTTGGGGACTAGCGGGTCCGAGCAGTACTTC
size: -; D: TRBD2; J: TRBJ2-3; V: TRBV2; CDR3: CASRPRGGISDTQYF; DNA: TGTGCCAGCCGTCCGCGGGGGGGCATTTCAGATACGCAGTATTTT
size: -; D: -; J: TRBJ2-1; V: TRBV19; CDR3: CASRNIGQPKTTREQFF; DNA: TGTGCCAGTAGAAACATTGGACAGCCCAAAACTACTCGGGAGCAGTTCTTC
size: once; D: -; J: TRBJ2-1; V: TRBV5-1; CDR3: CASSVTGSEQFF; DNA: TGCGCCAGCAGCGTAACAGGGAGCGAGCAGTTCTTC
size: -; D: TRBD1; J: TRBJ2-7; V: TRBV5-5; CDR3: CASSLERGLNEQYF; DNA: TGTGCCAGCAGCTTGGAGAGGGGGCTCAACGAGCAGTACTTC
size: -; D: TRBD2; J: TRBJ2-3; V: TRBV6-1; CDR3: CASSEPVGGYTDTQYF; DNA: TGTGCCAGCAGTGAACCCGTGGGGGGGTATACAGATACGCAGTATTTT
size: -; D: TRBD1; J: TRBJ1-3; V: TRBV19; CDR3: CASSYGQGGNTIYF; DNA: TGTGCCAGTAGTTACGGACAGGGGGGAAACACCATATATTTT
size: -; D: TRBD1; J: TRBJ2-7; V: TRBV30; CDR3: CAWSQQGVSSYEQYF; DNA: TGTGCCTGGAGTCAACAGGGGGTTTCCTCCTACGAGCAGTACTTC
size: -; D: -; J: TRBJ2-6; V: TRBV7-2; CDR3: CASSPGLPGANVLTF; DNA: TGTGCCAGCAGCCCAGGGTTACCTGGGGCCAACGTCCTGACTTTC
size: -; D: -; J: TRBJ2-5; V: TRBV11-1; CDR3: CASSLGRGQETQYF; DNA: TGTGCCAGCAGCTTAGGACGCGGACAAGAGACCCAGTACTTC
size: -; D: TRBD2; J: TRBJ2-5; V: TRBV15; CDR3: CATSRAPGLRTQYF; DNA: TGTGCCACCAGCAGAGCCCCGGGACTAAGGACCCAGTACTTC
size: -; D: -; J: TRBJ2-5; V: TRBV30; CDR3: CAWSRTTQETQYF; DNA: TGTGCCTGGAGTCGCACCACTCAAGAGACCCAGTACTTC
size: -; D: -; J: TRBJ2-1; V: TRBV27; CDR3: CASSLWGENEQFF; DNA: TGTGCCAGCAGTTTGTGGGGCGAGAATGAGCAGTTCTTC
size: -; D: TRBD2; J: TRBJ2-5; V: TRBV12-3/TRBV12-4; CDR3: CASSFSGGETQYF; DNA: TGTGCCAGCAGTTTTAGCGGGGGAGAGACCCAGTACTTC